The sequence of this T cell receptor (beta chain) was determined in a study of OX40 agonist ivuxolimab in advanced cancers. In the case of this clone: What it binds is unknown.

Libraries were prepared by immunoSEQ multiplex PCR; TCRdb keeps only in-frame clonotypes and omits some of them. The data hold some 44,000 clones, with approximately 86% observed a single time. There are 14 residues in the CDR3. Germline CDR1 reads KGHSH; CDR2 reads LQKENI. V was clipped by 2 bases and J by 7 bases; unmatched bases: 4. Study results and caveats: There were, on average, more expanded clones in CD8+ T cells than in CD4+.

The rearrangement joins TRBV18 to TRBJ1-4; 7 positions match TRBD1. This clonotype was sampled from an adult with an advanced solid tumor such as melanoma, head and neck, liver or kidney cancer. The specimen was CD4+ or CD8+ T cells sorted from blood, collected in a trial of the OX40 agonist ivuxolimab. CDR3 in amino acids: CASSPRQGGEKLFF. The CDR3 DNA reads TGTGCCAGCTCACCAAGACAGGGAGGTGAAAAACTGTTTTTT. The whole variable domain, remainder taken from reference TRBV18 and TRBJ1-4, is NAGVMQNPRHLVRRRGQEARLRCSPMKGHSHVYWYRQLPEEGLKFMVYLQKENIIDESGMPKERFSAEFPKEGPSILRIQQVVRGDSAAYFCASSPRQGGEKLFFGSGTQLSVL.